This TCR beta chain was sequenced in a study of T cell responses to AZD1222 COVID-19 vaccine. In the case of this clone: The antigen remains undetermined.

Germline CDR1 SGDLS, CDR2 YYNGEE. V trimming: 4 bases; J trimming: 5 bases; junction bases outside the gene matches: 4. The CDR3 has 13 amino acids. The table came from immunoSEQ multiplex PCR; TCRdb's copy has only in-frame clones and leaves some out. The data show 160,000 or so clones, around 86% seen once. The analysis combined second doses at about 4 or about 12 weeks. Study findings and constraints: The donor group comprised mostly white British people and more females; the analysis possibly underestimated clonal diversity.

The sequenced sample was peripheral blood, obtained 28 days after the second AZD1222 dose. J is TRBJ1-2 and V is TRBV9; 8 nucleotides agree with TRBD1. This clonotype was obtained from an adult who received the AZD1222 COVID-19 vaccine. The CDR3 nucleotides are TGTGCCAGCAGCACAGGACAGGGTTATGGCTACACCTTC. This translates into CASSTGQGYGYTF.